This TCR beta chain was recorded in a study of identical twins. The study, taken as a whole, reports: Twins' surplus sharing was weaker for beta out-of-frame sequences. The abundant beta clonotypes from cord blood had fewer insertions, and memory repertoires had none of this. In zero-insertion analyses, partial confounding could arise from invariant MAIT and iNKT cells. Out-of-frame alpha sequences that twins shared showed excess low generation probability.

In the case of this clonotype: What it binds is unknown.

This CDR3 comprises 15 residues. The V end lost 0 bases, the J end lost 2 bases, and 11 bases lay between the germline ends. Looked up from germline, CDR1 is LNHDA and CDR2 is SQIVND (reference sequence). In TCRdb, the 5' RACE reads were re-called with MiXCR into one record per CDR3 protein. Here the sample spans some 500,000 distinct CDR3 sequences, around 15% being singletons. These sequences were also reported in another study, on yellow fever vaccine responses in identical twins.

Source material: CD4+ T cells sorted from blood. This clonotype was sampled from a woman under 30 in good health. The V gene is TRBV19, the J gene TRBJ2-7; possibly TRBD1 for D (5 bases). CDR3 region: CASSIEPGHPYEQYF. CDR3 DNA: TGTGCCAGTAGTATAGAACCTGGACACCCCTACGAGCAGTACTTC. Combining the CDR3 with reference TRBV19 and TRBJ2-7 gives the whole variable domain DGGITQSPKYLFRKEGQNVTLSCEQNLNHDAMYWYRQDPGQGLRLIYYSQIVNDFQKGDIAEGYSVSREKKESFPLTVTSAQKNPTAFYLCASSIEPGHPYEQYFGPGTRLTVT.